The 15 T cell receptor beta chains presented below share a single source sample, sequenced in a study of blood T cell repertoires in COVID-19. TCRdb keeps only in-frame clones here, not all; method: immunoSEQ multiplex PCR. Of 25,000 to 35,000 clones listed, about 91% are singletons. Specimen: peripheral blood. Receptors were obtained from a human donor in a cohort sampled during active COVID-19.

This sequence joins TRBV10-3 and TRBJ1-5; 7 bases agree with TRBD1. Germline V gene lookup returns CDR1 ENHRY and CDR2 SYGVKD. V shed 10 bases and J 2 bases; nucleotides not matched to a gene: 5. CDR3 length equals 13 residues. This CDR3 reads CATRGLGNQPQHF. CDR3 nucleotide sequence: TGTGCCACTAGGGGGCTCGGCAATCAGCCCCAGCATTTT.

The V gene is TRBV12-3 or TRBV12-4, the J gene TRBJ2-5, with D perhaps matching TRBD2 (6 bases). The CDR3 is 13 amino acids. V dropped 3 bases and J dropped 5 bases, with 10 bases sitting between them. CDR3 in DNA: TGTGCCAGCAGTTTCGTCCGGGGGGAGACCCAGTACTTC. Residues: CASSFVRGETQYF.

The chain uses TRBV5-1 and TRBJ2-7, with 9 nucleotides matching TRBD1. Germline V gene lookup returns CDR1 SGHRS and CDR2 YFSETQ. This CDR3 region has 14 residues. The V segment lost 4 bases and the J segment 2 bases; nucleotides outside the gene matches: 4. In DNA, the CDR3 is TGCGCCAGCAGCACCCGACAGGGGGCCTACGAGCAGTACTTC. This codes for CASSTRQGAYEQYF.

This clone was counted a single time. The chain employs TRBV30 and TRBJ1-6, with D maybe TRBD1 (6 bases). Germline CDR1 GTSNPN, CDR2 SVGIG (reference sequence). V shed 1 base and J shed 0 bases, with 13 bases lying between them. The CDR3 is 17 residues long. This CDR3 is CAWSDLQGSSYNSPLHF. The CDR3 DNA is TGTGCCTGGAGTGATCTACAGGGTAGCTCCTATAATTCACCCCTCCACTTT.

The chain is built from TRBV7-2 and TRBJ2-7, with 7 positions matching TRBD1. The V gene's germline CDR1 is SGHTA and CDR2 FQGNSA. The CDR3 is made up of 14 amino acids. J was trimmed by 3 bases and V by 1 base; bases with no gene match: 3. In DNA form, the CDR3 reads TGTGCCAGCAGCTTAGGACAGGGCCACTACGAGCAGTACTTC. It codes for CASSLGQGHYEQYF.

The chain couples TRBV15 to TRBJ2-1; D possibly corresponds to TRBD2 (6 bases). Trimming took off 2 bases at V and 4 bases at J, with 15 bases between the two ends. Germline CDR1 LNHNV, CDR2 YYDKDF (reference sequence). The CDR3 totals 16 residues. In nucleotides, the CDR3 is TGTGCCACCAGCAGACCGGGACTCAATTTTTACAATGAGCAGTTCTTC. Translated, it gives CATSRPGLNFYNEQFF.

The V gene is TRBV6-5, the J gene TRBJ1-6; D unresolved. Trimming pared 6 bases from V and 4 bases from J, leaving 4 bases between. This CDR3 region has 12 residues. CDR1 and CDR2 from the germline V gene are MNHEY and SVGAGI. The CDR3: CASSRYNSPLHF. CDR3 DNA: TGTGCCAGCAGCAGATATAATTCACCCCTCCACTTT.

CDR3 residues: CASSLRTVIVANEQFF. The CDR3 DNA sequence: TGTGCCAGCAGTTTAAGGACAGTAATAGTAGCCAATGAGCAGTTCTTC. The V and J genes are TRBV28 and TRBJ2-1; tentative D call: TRBD1 (6 bases). The CDR3 spans 16 residues. The germline V gene encodes CDR1 MDHEN and CDR2 SYDVKM. The V gene lost 2 bases and the J gene lost 6 bases, with 17 bases spanning the gap.

The CDR3 DNA sequence: TGCGCCAGCAGCCAACCTTACAGGGGGCGCTGGGAAAAACTGTTTTTT. It translates to CASSQPYRGRWEKLFF. This rearrangement joins TRBV4-1 to TRBJ1-4; TRBD1 matches 9 bases. CDR1 MGHRA and CDR2 YSYEKL come from the germline V gene. With 2 bases clipped from V and 8 bases from J, the junction kept 9 bases outside the gene matches. The length of the CDR3 is 16 residues.

The gene calls are TRBV30 and TRBJ2-7; 8 bases align to TRBD1. Germline V gene lookup returns CDR1 GTSNPN and CDR2 SVGIG (reference sequence). V shed 7 bases and J 2 bases; nucleotides not matched to a gene: 7. CDR3 size: 13 residues. CDR3 bases: TGTGCCTCAGACAGGGGAGGCCCCTACGAGCAGTACTTC. Residues: CASDRGGPYEQYF.

The V and J genes are TRBV6-6 and TRBJ1-1; 7 bases agree with TRBD1. The germline V gene encodes CDR1 MNHNY and CDR2 SVGAGI (reference sequence). The V segment lost 2 bases and the J segment 4 bases; nucleotides outside the gene matches: 4. This CDR3 region has 14 residues. This chain's CDR3 is CASSYPNRGTEAFF. DNA of the CDR3: TGTGCCAGCAGTTACCCCAACAGGGGCACTGAAGCTTTCTTT.

A few counts support this clone. The chain recombines TRBV4-1 with TRBJ2-5; 7 positions agree with TRBD2. This CDR3 is 15 amino acids long. CDR1 and CDR2 from the germline V gene are MGHRA and YSYEKL. V lost 2 bases, J lost 1 base, and 4 bases stayed unmatched. The CDR3: CASSQPGGSQETQYF. The DNA for the CDR3 is TGCGCCAGCAGCCAACCGGGGGGTTCCCAAGAGACCCAGTACTTC.

The chain recombines TRBV19 with TRBJ1-2; D unclear. CDR3 size: 11 residues. CDR1 and CDR2 from the germline V gene are LNHDA and SQIVND (reference sequence). V lost 8 bases, J lost 7 bases, and 11 bases lay in between. The CDR3 region is CASHIGGGYTF. CDR3 bases: TGTGCCAGTCACATCGGAGGTGGCTACACCTTC.

V gene TRBV19 combines with J gene TRBJ1-2, with 8 bases lining up with TRBD1. Germline CDR1 and CDR2: LNHDA and SQIVND (reference sequence). With V trimmed by 6 bases and J by 1 base, 4 bases remained unmatched. There are 14 residues in the CDR3. The CDR3 DNA follows: TGTGCCAGTAGACCAGGGGGCCATAACTATGGCTACACCTTC. Its protein product is CASRPGGHNYGYTF.

The rearrangement uses TRBV5-1 and TRBJ2-3; D possibly corresponds to TRBD2 (5 bases). V was pared by 3 bases and J by 1 base, with 12 bases between. Germline-derived CDR1 and CDR2 are SGHRS and YFSETQ. This CDR3 region has 15 residues. For the CDR3, the DNA is TGCGCCAGCAGCTCACTAGTAAGCGGCACAGATACGCAGTATTTT. It codes for CASSSLVSGTDTQYF.